This is a list of T cell receptor beta chains from one sample in a study of T-cell reconstitution after alpha-beta-depleted transplantation in children. In TCRdb, the PCR reads were re-called with MiXCR into one record per CDR3 protein. The profile covers a few hundred thousand distinct CDR3 sequences, with approximately 11% appearing a single time and roughly 5.5% taken by the ten largest. The sequencing used PBMCs from the stem cell graft donor, collected from the stem cell graft. The origin of the receptors is a human donor who donated a stem cell graft to a child with acute myeloid leukemia. Both conserved end residues are part of each CDR3. The D gene is left open where the match is weak. Clone size appears in some rows only: once, few, many, or a class for an expanded clone.

TRBV5-6	-	few	TRBJ2-1	TGTGCCAGCAGCTTGGCCGGGATTCCCTACAATGAGCAGTTCTTC	CASSLAGIPYNEQFF
TRBV29-1	-	-	TRBJ1-2	TGCAGCGTACCCAGGGGTAGGACACGTAACTATGGCTACACCTTC	CSVPRGRTRNYGYTF
TRBV20-1	-	few	TRBJ2-7	TGCAGTGCTAGAGATCGACAGTTTTCCTACGAGCAGTACTTC	CSARDRQFSYEQYF
TRBV9	TRBD1	-	TRBJ1-6	TGTGCCAGCAGCCCTAGACAGGGAAATTCACCCCTCCACTTT	CASSPRQGNSPLHF
TRBV4-1	-	-	TRBJ2-2	TGCGCCAGCAGCCAAGTGGAGACCATGGGCACCGGGGAGCTGTTTTTT	CASSQVETMGTGELFF
TRBV12-3/TRBV12-4	TRBD1	many	TRBJ2-3	TGTGCCAGCAGTTTAGATTCTTGGGACAGGGGCTCCACAGATACGCAGTATTTT	CASSLDSWDRGSTDTQYF
TRBV10-3	TRBD2	few	TRBJ2-1	TGTGCCATCAGTGAACTAGCGGGAGGGGCCAGGAATGAGCAGTTCTTC	CAISELAGGARNEQFF
TRBV4-1	-	many	TRBJ2-2	TGCGCCAGCAGCCAGGTTCTTAACACCGGGGAGCTGTTTTTT	CASSQVLNTGELFF
TRBV20-1	-	few	TRBJ1-5	TGCAGTGCTAGTGGTGATTCGGGCCAGCCCCAGCATTTT	CSASGDSGQPQHF
TRBV4-1	TRBD2	few	TRBJ2-2	TGCGCCAGCAGCCCCCGGGTGGTAGCGGGAACCGGGGAGCTGTTTTTT	CASSPRVVAGTGELFF
TRBV29-1	TRBD1	few	TRBJ2-5	TGCAGCTCCCGGAGGACAGGGGGAGAGACCCAGTACTTC	CSSRRTGGETQYF
TRBV12-3/TRBV12-4	-	few	TRBJ2-1	TGTGCCAGCAGTCCAAGGGACCGAGGGGGCAATGAGCAGTTCTTC	CASSPRDRGGNEQFF
TRBV12-3/TRBV12-4	TRBD2	few	TRBJ2-2	TGTGCCAGCAGGGTCTCCTGGCGGGGGGACGGGGAGCTGTTTTTT	CASRVSWRGDGELFF
TRBV29-1	-	few	TRBJ2-3	TGCAGCGTGCGTAGACTAGACCCCACAGATACGCAGTATTTT	CSVRRLDPTDTQYF
TRBV20-1	-	few	TRBJ2-2	TGCAGTGCTAGAGGGGGAGGGGGCATCGGCACCGGGGAGCTGTTTTTT	CSARGGGGIGTGELFF
TRBV5-1	-	-	TRBJ2-3	TGCGCCAGCAGCTTGCCTCAGGGTTTAGATACGCAGTATTTT	CASSLPQGLDTQYF
TRBV6-1	-	-	TRBJ2-5	TGTGCCAGCAGTGAATTAGAAACCCAAGAGACCCAGTACTTC	CASSELETQETQYF
TRBV28	-	-	TRBJ2-3	TGTGCCAGCAGTTTTCCCCCAGGGGACGCCACAGATACGCAGTATTTT	CASSFPPGDATDTQYF
TRBV29-1	-	few	TRBJ1-2	TGCAGCGCGAAGGGGGATAGGCTATATGGCTACACCTTC	CSAKGDRLYGYTF
TRBV10-3	TRBD2	-	TRBJ2-1	TGTGCCATCAGTGACTCCGGGACTAGCGCCACCAATGAGCAGTTCTTC	CAISDSGTSATNEQFF